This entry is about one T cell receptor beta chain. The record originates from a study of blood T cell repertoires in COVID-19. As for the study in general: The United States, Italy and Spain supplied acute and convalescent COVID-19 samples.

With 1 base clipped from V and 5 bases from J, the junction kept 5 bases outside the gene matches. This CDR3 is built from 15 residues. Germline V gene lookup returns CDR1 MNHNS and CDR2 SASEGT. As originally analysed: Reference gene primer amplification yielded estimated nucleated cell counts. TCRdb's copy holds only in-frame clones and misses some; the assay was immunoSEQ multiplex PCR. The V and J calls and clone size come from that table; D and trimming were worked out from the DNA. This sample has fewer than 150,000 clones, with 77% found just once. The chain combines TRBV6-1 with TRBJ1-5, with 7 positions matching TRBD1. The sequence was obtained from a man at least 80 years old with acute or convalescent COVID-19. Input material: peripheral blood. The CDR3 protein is CASSEGQGDHQPQHF. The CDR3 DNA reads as TGTGCCAGCAGTGAAGGTCAGGGGGATCATCAGCCCCAGCATTTT.